The 9 T cell receptor beta chains given below trace back to one sample, sequenced in a study of T cell repertoires in cytomegalovirus infection. MiXCR, applied by TCRdb to the reads, yields one record per CDR3 protein. The data show hundreds of thousands of distinct CDR3 sequences, approximately 30% seen once. Antigen specificity for these receptors is unknown. This material consisted of cultured CD8+ T cells from PBMCs, taken from culture after CMV antigen stimulation. Receptors originate from a human donor in good health (CMV status not recorded). Some clones in this sample may be carry-over from other donors' samples.

This clonotype was observed many times. The chain is built from TRBV7-8 and TRBJ1-6; D is ambiguous. The CDR3 is made up of 14 amino acids. V lost 4 bases and J lost 5, with 9 bases in between. CDR1 SGHVS and CDR2 FQNEAQ come from the germline V gene. DNA for the CDR3: TGTGCCAGCAGCTCCGGACGGGATAATTCACCCCTCCACTTT. Amino acid sequence: CASSSGRDNSPLHF.

Only a few counts were recorded for this clonotype. The V and J genes are TRBV4-1 and TRBJ1-1, with TRBD1 as a possible D gene (5 bases). Trimming took 0 bases from V and 0 from J, leaving 11 bases between them. The CDR3 is 16 amino acids. Germline V gives CDR1 MGHRA, CDR2 YSYEKL. CDR3 amino acids: CASSQEGPDMNTEAFF. As DNA, the CDR3 is TGCGCCAGCAGCCAAGAAGGCCCGGACATGAACACTGAAGCTTTCTTT.

This chain connects TRBV24-1 to TRBJ1-5; TRBD1 agrees at 7 bases. Germline CDR1 and CDR2: KGHDR and SFDVKD. V was pared by 7 bases and J by 4 bases, with 9 bases of the junction left unmatched. CDR3 length equals 15 residues. CDR3 DNA sequence: TGTGCCACCAGCGAGACAGGGAGGGCGAATCAGCCCCAGCATTTT. Protein product: CATSETGRANQPQHF.

This sequence joins TRBV2 and TRBJ2-7; D is ambiguous. CDR3 size: 12 residues. Germline CDR1 reads SNHLY; CDR2 reads FYNNEI. As DNA, the CDR3 is TGTGACAGCAGTCTAACGGAGTCAGTGCAGTACGTC. Amino acids: CDSSLTESVQYV.

This chain links TRBV20-1 with TRBJ2-5, with no clear D. From germline, CDR1 is DFQATT and CDR2 SNEGSKA (reference sequence). Between the trimmed V and J ends, which lost 5 bases and 2 bases, there was a span of 12 bases. The CDR3 spans 13 residues. The CDR3 sequence: CSARYSLQETQYF. The CDR3 nucleotides are TGCAGTGCTCGTTACTCGCTTCAAGAGACCCAGTACTTC.

J is TRBJ2-6 and V is TRBV6-2 or TRBV6-3; 7 nucleotides align to TRBD2. The CDR3 sequence is 15 residues long. V lost 8 bases and J lost 1; bases outside the gene matches: 5. Germline CDR1 and CDR2: MNHEY and SVGEGT. Here the CDR3 reads CASVPAGSGANVLTF. DNA for the CDR3: TGTGCCAGCGTCCCAGCGGGGTCTGGGGCCAACGTCCTGACTTTC.

This chain uses TRBV6-6 with TRBJ2-7; D remains ambiguous. This CDR3 spans 14 amino acids. Germline V CDR1 and CDR2: MNHNY, SVGAGI (reference sequence). V was pared by 2 bases and J by 2 bases, with 10 bases between. The CDR3 coding sequence is TGTGCCAGCAGTTACCCCCGATTAGCCTACGAGCAGTACGTC. It is translated as CASSYPRLAYEQYV.

This clonotype has more than one count but fewer than ten. The V gene is TRBV7-8, the J gene TRBJ2-1, with D tentatively TRBD2 (7 bases). Trimming stripped 5 bases from V and 5 bases from J, with 16 bases between. Germline lookup yields CDR1 SGHVS and CDR2 FQNEAQ. This CDR3 contains 15 residues. CDR3 in DNA: TGTGCCAGCAGCCCGCCGGGGGGCCCTCACAATGAGCAGTTCTTC. Translation gives CASSPPGGPHNEQFF.

This clonotype came up once. This chain links TRBV27 with TRBJ1-5, with 7 bases identical to TRBD1. Losses at the gene ends were 5 bases for V and 7 bases for J; bases not matched to a gene: 8. The V gene's germline CDR1 is MNHEY and CDR2 SMNVEV (reference sequence). This CDR3 spans 14 amino acids. As DNA, the CDR3 is TGTGCCAGCAGTCTAGGGGGCTCGAAGCAGCCCCAGCATTTT. Amino acid sequence: CASSLGGSKQPQHF.